This T cell receptor (beta chain) was documented in a study of stem cell transplantation in POMP-related autoinflammatory disease. Notes on the study in general: A trend toward lower repertoire diversity and greater clonality appeared in every analyzed T-cell subset of PRAID patients. In PRAID patients, the number of distinct TRB V-J gene pairings was restricted.

Only in-frame clones appear in the TCRdb table, and some are missing; sequencing was by immunoSEQ multiplex PCR. The data contain around 9,700 clones, roughly 90% of them singletons. To note about this clone: What it recognizes is unknown.

The specimen comprised CD8+ T cells from PBMCs, sampled before stem cell transplantation. This TCR derives from a human donor with POMP-related autoinflammation and immune dysregulation (PRAID).

CDR3 region: CASSNGCREESYPSSYNSPLHF. The DNA of the CDR3 is TGTGCCAGCAGCAACGGGTGCAGGGAGGAATCTTATCCTAGCTCCTATAATTCACCCCTCCACTTT. The rearrangement uses TRBV21-1 and TRBJ1-6. TRBV21-1 is reported as a pseudogene. The CDR3 loop spans 22 amino acids.